This is a list of T cell receptor beta chains from one sample in a study of T cell repertoires in cytomegalovirus infection. MiXCR, run by TCRdb on the reads, gives a single entry per CDR3 protein. The data show a few hundred thousand distinct CDR3 sequences, approximately 22% seen once. Input material: CD8+ T cells from PBMCs. Every receptor here comes from a human donor in good health (CMV status not recorded). Some clones in this sample may be carry-over from other donors' samples. CDR3s include the opening cysteine and the closing phenylalanine or tryptophan. D genes are given only for firm matches. The listing skips clone size in some rows; elsewhere it reads once, few, many or a size class.

size	V	D	J	CDR3	DNA
many	TRBV7-8	TRBD2	TRBJ2-7	CASSPPAAGAYEQYF	TGTGCCAGCAGCCCCCCCGCAGCGGGAGCCTACGAGCAGTACTTC
few	TRBV4-1	-	TRBJ2-1	CASSQGGHNEQFF	TGCGCCAGCAGCCAAGGTGGACACAATGAGCAGTTCTTC
many	TRBV7-6	-	TRBJ2-1	CASSRTTDVSLNEQFF	TGTGCCAGCAGCCGGACGACAGACGTTTCCCTAAATGAGCAGTTCTTC
-	TRBV27	TRBD1	TRBJ2-1	CASSLSDRGGEFF	TGTGCCAGCAGTTTATCAGACAGGGGTGGTGAGTTCTTC
-	TRBV29-1	-	TRBJ1-1	CSVALEVNTEAFF	TGCAGCGTTGCGCTCGAGGTGAACACTGAAGCTTTCTTT
many	TRBV2	-	TRBJ2-6	CASSVQSGANVLTF	TGTGCCAGCAGTGTCCAATCTGGGGCCAACGTCCTGACTTTC
-	TRBV6-5	TRBD1	TRBJ1-4	CASSYSGTGSTNEKLFF	TGTGCCAGCAGTTACTCCGGGACAGGGTCGACTAATGAAAAACTGTTTTTT
many	TRBV15	TRBD1	TRBJ2-1	CATSGGQGASNEQFF	TGTGCCACCAGCGGGGGACAGGGGGCTTCCAATGAGCAGTTCTTC
many	TRBV19	TRBD2	TRBJ2-3	CASSHGTSGITDTQYF	TGTGCCAGTAGTCACGGGACTAGCGGCATAACAGATACGCAGTATTTT
few	TRBV3-1	-	TRBJ2-5	CASSLWDTYQETQYF	TGTGCCAGCAGCCTCTGGGACACATACCAAGAGACCCAGTACTTC
-	TRBV19	-	TRBJ1-2	CASSISGIYGYTF	TGTGCCAGTAGTATATCTGGTATCTATGGCTACACCTTC
many	TRBV7-9	-	TRBJ2-1	CASSLVDRTPIYNEQFF	TGTGCCAGCAGCTTAGTGGACAGAACTCCTATTTACAATGAGCAGTTCTTC
few	TRBV12-3/TRBV12-4	TRBD1	TRBJ1-2	CASSRTGDSANYGYTF	TGTGCCAGCAGTCGGACAGGGGACTCAGCTAACTATGGCTACACCTTC
many	TRBV28	-	TRBJ1-5	CASMPPVTANQPQHF	TGTGCCAGCATGCCCCCGGTGACAGCCAATCAGCCCCAGCATTTT
-	TRBV12-3/TRBV12-4	TRBD2	TRBJ2-5	CASSKTSELGTQYF	TGTGCCAGCAGTAAAACTAGCGAACTGGGGACCCAGTACTTC
-	TRBV7-9	TRBD1	TRBJ1-2	CASSLGTVYYGYTF	TGTGCCAGCAGCTTGGGGACAGTTTACTATGGCTACACCTTC
-	TRBV15	-	TRBJ2-5	CATSRDLGSQAPETQYF	TGTGCCACCAGCAGAGATTTAGGGAGCCAGGCGCCAGAGACCCAGTACTTC
-	TRBV19	-	TRBJ1-1	CASSARPRDLEAFF	TGTGCCAGTAGTGCCAGACCGCGGGACCTAGAAGCTTTCTTT
-	TRBV28	-	TRBJ1-1	CASSPSPGTEAFF	TGTGCCAGCAGTCCATCCCCCGGCACTGAAGCTTTCTTT
few	TRBV28	-	TRBJ1-2	CASSLLARPDYGYTF	TGTGCCAGCAGTCTGTTGGCAAGGCCGGACTATGGCTACACCTTC
few	TRBV29-1	TRBD1	TRBJ2-7	CSVEDKTGGQGVLEQYF	TGCAGCGTTGAAGATAAGACGGGAGGACAGGGGGTTCTCGAGCAGTACTTC
many	TRBV28	-	TRBJ2-1	CASSLGGLYNEQFF	TGTGCCAGCAGTTTAGGGGGTCTCTACAATGAGCAGTTCTTC
-	TRBV4-2	-	TRBJ2-5	CASSPDIGVKTQYF	TGTGCCAGCAGCCCGGACATTGGGGTGAAGACCCAGTACTTC
-	TRBV19	TRBD1	TRBJ2-5	CASKNPGQQETQYF	TGTGCCAGTAAAAACCCGGGACAGCAAGAGACCCAGTACTTC
-	TRBV5-1	TRBD1	TRBJ2-1	CANSSVQGAAGNEQFF	TGCGCCAACAGCTCTGTACAGGGGGCGGCAGGCAATGAGCAGTTCTTC
few	TRBV7-2	-	TRBJ2-4	CASSSIAKNIQYF	TGTGCCAGCAGCTCGATAGCCAAAAACATTCAGTACTTC
-	TRBV27	-	TRBJ2-5	CASSFLREQETQYF	TGTGCCAGCAGTTTTCTCAGGGAGCAAGAGACCCAGTACTTC
-	TRBV7-2	-	TRBJ2-1	CASSPFIGAQISYNEQFF	TGTGCCAGCAGCCCCTTTATAGGGGCCCAGATCAGTTACAATGAGCAGTTCTTC
many	TRBV6-2/TRBV6-3	TRBD2	TRBJ2-5	CASSHLGGGPDQETQYF	TGTGCCAGCAGTCACCTCGGCGGGGGGCCTGACCAAGAGACCCAGTACTTC
few	TRBV28	-	TRBJ2-3	CASSLPRGDTQYF	TGTGCCAGCAGTTTACCGCGCGGAGATACGCAGTATTTT
-	TRBV6-6	-	TRBJ1-1	CATGEVAEAFF	TGTGCCACCGGCGAAGTGGCTGAAGCTTTCTTT
once	TRBV2	-	TRBJ2-7	CASRVETSFEEQYF	TGTGCCAGCAGGGTCGAAACTAGTTTCGAGGAGCAGTACTTC
few	TRBV6-2/TRBV6-3	TRBD1	TRBJ1-5	CASSYNRGYQPQHF	TGTGCCAGCAGTTACAACAGGGGATATCAGCCCCAGCATTTT
few	TRBV11-2	-	TRBJ2-1	CASRGLDNEQFF	TGTGCCAGCCGGGGGTTGGACAATGAGCAGTTCTTC
-	TRBV7-2	-	TRBJ1-2	CASSLGLRGPNYGYAF	TGTGCCAGCAGCTTAGGCTTGAGGGGACCTAACTATGGCTACGCCTTC
few	TRBV7-9	TRBD1	TRBJ1-5	CASSRQGEQPQHF	TGTGCCAGCAGCCGACAGGGTGAACAGCCCCAGCATTTT
-	TRBV6-5	-	TRBJ1-1	CASRVGLQAFF	TGTGCCAGTCGAGTAGGTTTGCAAGCTTTCTTT
-	TRBV14	-	TRBJ2-7	CASSQATMIGSEQYF	TGTGCCAGCAGCCAAGCGACGATGATCGGTTCCGAGCAGTACTTC
few	TRBV15	-	TRBJ2-7	CATSRDGTTGYYEQYF	TGTGCCACCAGCAGAGATGGAACGACAGGATACTACGAGCAGTACTTC
-	TRBV28	-	TRBJ2-7	CASSYRRDFYEQYF	TGTGCCAGCAGTTACCGACGGGACTTCTACGAGCAGTACTTC
-	TRBV2	TRBD2	TRBJ2-5	CASSDYGGVGAQYF	TGTGCCAGCAGTGATTACGGGGGGGTCGGGGCCCAGTACTTC
many	TRBV19	-	TRBJ1-1	CASSIGFRSNTEAFF	TGTGCCAGTAGTATAGGGTTTCGGTCGAACACTGAAGCTTTCTTT
few	TRBV12-3/TRBV12-4	-	TRBJ2-3	CASSPWRDTQYF	TGTGCCAGCAGTCCTTGGCGAGATACGCAGTATTTT
few	TRBV5-6	-	TRBJ2-1	CASSVGPNNEQFF	TGTGCCAGCAGCGTGGGACCCAACAATGAGCAGTTCTTC
-	TRBV2	-	TRBJ2-1	CASSAGSYKEQLF	TGTGCCAGCAGTGCGGGTTCCTACAAGGAGCAGTTGTTC
many	TRBV28	-	TRBJ1-1	CASSRWTDTEAFF	TGTGCCAGCAGTCGGTGGACTGACACTGAAGCTTTCTTT
many	TRBV12-3/TRBV12-4	-	TRBJ2-5	CASSSNRGQETQYF	TGTGCCAGCAGCTCGAACCGGGGCCAAGAGACCCAGTACTTC
-	TRBV29-1	TRBD2	TRBJ2-1	CSVAGTSGGLNEQFF	TGCAGCGTTGCCGGGACTAGCGGGGGTCTCAATGAGCAGTTCTTC
-	TRBV7-9	-	TRBJ2-5	CASSPGEGSQIPHLVETQYF	TGTGCCAGCAGTCCCGGTGAAGGTAGCCAAATCCCCCACCTGGTAGAGACCCAGTACTTC
-	TRBV10-3	TRBD1	TRBJ1-2	CAISPSGGDGYTF	TGTGCCATCAGTCCGTCAGGGGGTGACGGCTACACCTTC
many	TRBV28	-	TRBJ1-5	CASSLNPPMYQPQHF	TGTGCCAGCAGTTTAAATCCACCCATGTATCAGCCCCAGCATTTT
-	TRBV20-1	TRBD2	TRBJ2-6	CSASGGGAPGTGANVLTF	TGCAGTGCTAGCGGCGGGGGGGCCCCGGGTACTGGGGCCAACGTCCTGACTTTC
-	TRBV6-5	-	TRBJ2-7	CASSYSPEHYEQYF	TGTGCCAGCAGTTACTCCCCCGAGCACTACGAGCAGTACTTC
-	TRBV7-6	TRBD1	TRBJ2-1	CASSQGASEQFF	TGTGCCAGCAGCCAGGGGGCTAGCGAGCAGTTCTTC
few	TRBV11-2	TRBD2	TRBJ2-2	CASSSSGGNTGELFF	TGTGCCAGCAGCTCTAGCGGGGGGAACACCGGGGAGCTGTTTTTT